The 14 T cell receptor beta chains listed next were all sequenced from one sample in a study of OX40 agonist ivuxolimab in advanced cancers. Sequencing used immunoSEQ multiplex PCR; TCRdb keeps in-frame clones, though not all of them. The sample holds around 100,000 clones; 90% are singletons and the top ten take 0.25% to 0.35%. The material was CD4+ or CD8+ T cells sorted from blood, obtained in a trial of the OX40 agonist ivuxolimab. The source is an adult with an advanced solid tumor such as melanoma, head and neck, liver or kidney cancer.

The V call is TRBV5-1, the J call TRBJ2-6; no clear D. The CDR3 has 16 residues. Germline V CDR1 and CDR2: SGHRS, YFSETQ. The V gene lost 0 bases and the J gene lost 0 bases, with 7 bases spanning the gap. The CDR3 coding sequence is TGCGCCAGCAGCTTGGGGGAACCCTCTGGGGCCAACGTCCTGACTTTC. Amino acid sequence: CASSLGEPSGANVLTF.

The DNA for the CDR3 is TGTGCCAGCAGCTATAGTGAATGGACTGAAGCTTTCTTT. As protein: CASSYSEWTEAFF. The V gene is TRBV7-3, the J gene TRBJ1-1; no clear D gene. There are 13 residues in the CDR3. The germline V gene encodes CDR1 SGHTA and CDR2 FQGTGA. V was cut by 4 bases and J by 5 bases, with 11 bases left in between.

This clone was recorded once. J is TRBJ1-2 and V is TRBV7-9, with D tentatively TRBD1 (6 bases). V gave up 1 base and J gave up 8 bases, with 8 bases separating them. This CDR3 is built from 12 residues. Germline V gene lookup returns CDR1 SEHNR and CDR2 FQNEAQ (reference sequence). The CDR3 region has the DNA TGTGCCAGCAGCTTAGGGCAGGGGGGCTACACCTTC. Amino acids: CASSLGQGGYTF.

Only one count was recorded for this clone. This chain links TRBV7-3 with TRBJ2-3; D might be TRBD1 (5 bases). Germline lookup yields CDR1 SGHTA and CDR2 FQGTGA. The CDR3 contains 15 residues. The germline V and J ends were trimmed by 3 bases and 2 bases, with 12 bases remaining between them. CDR3 loop: CASSFQGTHTDTQYF. DNA of the CDR3: TGTGCCAGCAGCTTCCAGGGTACTCACACAGATACGCAGTATTTT.

The J gene is TRBJ2-5, the V gene TRBV28; TRBD1 matches 7 bases. Per germline, CDR1 MDHEN and CDR2 SYDVKM. This CDR3 has 14 amino acids. The junction had 8 bases not matched to a gene; V was cut back by 6 bases and J by 4 bases. In DNA form, the CDR3 reads TGTGCCAGCAGACAGAGACAGGGCGGAGAGACCCAGTACTTC. Encoded protein: CASRQRQGGETQYF.

The V and J genes are TRBV28 and TRBJ2-3, with D unresolved. The CDR3 runs 15 residues. V was cut by 1 base and J by 8 bases, with 16 bases left in between. The V gene's germline CDR1 is MDHEN and CDR2 SYDVKM. CDR3 amino acids: CASSLSWAILATQYF. The CDR3 nucleotides read TGTGCCAGCAGTTTATCCTGGGCTATCCTGGCTACGCAGTATTTT.

The rearrangement uses TRBV2 and TRBJ2-4, with D maybe TRBD2 (5 bases). Deletions cut 5 bases from V and 9 bases from J, with 11 bases between. The length of the CDR3 is 12 residues. The germline gives CDR1 SNHLY, CDR2 FYNNEI. The CDR3 DNA reads as TGTGCCAGCAGTATCCAAGAGGGCATTCAGTACTTC. This sequence encodes CASSIQEGIQYF.

V is TRBV2 and J is TRBJ2-5, with 7 bases fitting TRBD1. Trimming cost V 5 bases and J 0 bases; bases outside gene matches: 6. The CDR3 has 15 residues. Per the germline V gene, CDR1 is SNHLY and CDR2 is FYNNEI. The CDR3 DNA reads TGTGCCAGCAGTCCGGGACAGCCGTACCAAGAGACCCAGTACTTC. As protein: CASSPGQPYQETQYF.

The V call is TRBV11-2, the J call TRBJ2-1; 15 bases align to TRBD2. Germline-derived CDR1 and CDR2 are SGHAT and FQNNGV. The CDR3 runs 17 residues. Unmatched junction bases numbered 6, after V lost 5 bases and J lost 4 bases. CDR3 region: CASSVGLAGGLYNEQFF. CDR3 in DNA: TGTGCCAGCAGCGTAGGACTAGCGGGAGGGCTGTACAATGAGCAGTTCTTC.

This chain links TRBV5-4 with TRBJ1-1; 7 bases are a match to TRBD1. V shed 2 bases, J shed 0 bases, and the junction held 19 bases outside the gene matches. Germline V gene sequence: CDR1 SGHNT, CDR2 YYREEE (reference sequence). This CDR3 comprises 20 residues. The chain's CDR3 is CASSFRRVTGATRMNTEAFF. In DNA form, the CDR3 reads TGTGCCAGCAGCTTCCGGAGAGTCACAGGGGCAACCAGAATGAACACTGAAGCTTTCTTT.

This chain connects TRBV7-3 to TRBJ2-6; maybe TRBD1 (6 bases). Germline V gene lookup returns CDR1 SGHTA and CDR2 FQGTGA. The CDR3 consists of 17 residues. Trimming shortened V by 5 bases and J by 4 bases, and 18 bases separated the two germline ends. CDR3 coding DNA: TGTGCCAGCAGCGCAAGGGTAACAGGGTCAGGGGCCAACGTCCTGACTTTC. Translation gives CASSARVTGSGANVLTF.

The J gene is TRBJ1-1, the V gene TRBV7-2, with a tentative D call TRBD1 (6 bases). CDR3 length: 13 residues. The V gene's germline CDR1 is SGHTA and CDR2 FQGNSA. The V end was cut by 0 bases, the J end by 9 bases, with 11 bases between. The CDR3 sequence is CASSLARGDQAFF. Here the CDR3 DNA reads TGTGCCAGCAGCTTAGCGAGGGGGGACCAAGCTTTCTTT. The complete variable domain, with remaining parts taken from reference TRBV7-2 and TRBJ1-1, reads GAGVSQSPSNKVTEKGKDVELRCDPISGHTALYWYRQSLGQGLEFLIYFQGNSAPDKSGLPSDRFSAERTGGSVSTLTIQRTQQEDSAVYLCASSLARGDQAFFGQGTRLTVV.

The V call is TRBV6-5, the J call TRBJ2-7; TRBD2 aligns across 11 bases. This CDR3 spans 15 amino acids. The V and J ends lost 6 bases and 3 bases, in that order; junction bases with no gene match: 7. Germline values: CDR1 MNHEY, CDR2 SVGAGI. This CDR3 is CASRPRLAGFYEQYF. The CDR3 DNA is TGTGCCAGCAGACCCAGACTAGCGGGGTTCTACGAGCAGTACTTC.

The CDR3 is CASTLGGRTEAFF. The CDR3 DNA is TGTGCCAGCACCCTAGGGGGGCGCACTGAAGCTTTCTTT. This chain uses TRBV2 with TRBJ1-1, with D perhaps matching TRBD1 (6 bases). The CDR3 length is 13 residues. The germline V and J ends were trimmed by 7 bases and 4 bases, with 13 bases remaining between them. Germline V lookup: CDR1 SNHLY, CDR2 FYNNEI.